This T cell receptor (beta chain) is drawn from a study of T cells in women clearing cervical HPV infection (dated by TCRdb to 2016 to 2019). Background on the whole study: The cases were approximately 23 women with histologically confirmed HPV16-related CIN3 or worse, and 2 of those women had invasive cancers. Controls were 25 women whose single incident HPV16 infection cleared within 12 months without precancer or cancer developing. Blood from cases was drawn at the visit where the lesion was first identified, while blood from controls was drawn once the infection was no longer detected. Among cases, blood sampling occurred a median of roughly 160 days after lesion detection, with an interquartile range of about 90 to 230 days. HLA typing was available for only a few women, so HLA type could not be excluded as a confounder. An exploratory proof-of-principle case-control study, nested within the Guanacaste HPV Natural History Study in Costa Rica, was conducted to compare TCR repertoires across cervical HPV16 outcomes. Cases and controls were matched on year of sample collection and on age within five years. Cases had a median age of roughly 35 years compared with approximately 41 for controls, and baseline characteristics showed no significant differences between the groups. The parent cohort enrolled over 8,500 women aged 18 or older in Guanacaste, Costa Rica, in about 1993 to 1994 and followed the women for roughly 7 years. As quality controls, five blinded duplicates were added to each group, bringing the total to 60 or so samples made up of around 50 participants and around 10 replicates.

Beyond this particular receptor, the publication reports: The cross-sectional design could not show whether the associations came before the infection or were a result of it, and neither effector/memory subsets nor HPV-specific T cells were isolated. Because the number of T cells per sample was unknown, the richness differences could reflect varying T-cell content rather than repertoire biology. Lower TRBV6-7 relative abundance was observed in cases than in controls (around 0.1% versus 0.15%; Bonferroni P = 0.0008). TCR repertoire richness was significantly higher in CIN3+ cases than in controls across sequencing depths, while evenness did not differ. Random forest classifiers that combined richness and V gene abundances separated cases from controls with an estimated AUC of roughly 0.83.

Every participant had a single incident cervical HPV16 infection, and women with prevalent HPV16 infections were excluded. Cervical HPV DNA was detected with MY09/MY11 PCR, and genotyping was done with dot-blot hybridization. Less than 19 mL of heparinized blood was centrifuged, after which the buffy coat was aliquoted, frozen at -30 degrees C, and then stored at -80 degrees C. QIAGEN kits were used to extract genomic DNA from the buffy coat specimens. The immunoSEQ assay used multiplex PCR to amplify TCR beta CDR3 regions from an average of around 1,200 ng of genomic DNA per sample. The assay corrected primer bias using a complete synthetic TCR repertoire to establish an amplification baseline. Amplicons were sequenced on the Illumina platform. The original pipeline was this. Error correction of the sequences involved clustering with frequency ratios plus a modified nearest-neighbor algorithm, after which the sequences were analyzed in the immunoSEQ Analyzer using IMGT gene definitions. At each rarefaction depth, TCR richness and evenness were averaged across 20 rarefaction repeats, and samples with fewer sequences than that depth were excluded. Relative abundances of V, D and J genes were compared between groups using Wilcoxon rank sum tests, with FDR correction applied. For the blinded duplicates, the intraclass correlation was about 96% for TCR richness and averaged around 76% across some 66 gene segments. Not all clones reach the TCRdb copy of this immuneACCESS table, which keeps in-frame sequences only. Checked studies attribute under half of the gap to unresolved V genes and leave the rest unexplained. V and J calls plus clone size are reproduced from that table; the DNA served to infer D and trimming. This sample's table lists around 21,000 clones. 6% of the sample is taken by the ten largest.

The CDR3 measures 13 amino acids from cysteine to phenylalanine. Shown are 30 bases from within the CDR3, in frame from base 1. V lost 7 bases and J lost 4 bases; the stretch between them is 16 bases long. CDR1 SQVTM and CDR2 ANQGSEA are derived from the germline V gene. Note on this clone: It lacks a known antigen. The read ends 3 residues shy of where the CDR3 ends; the end is completed using the germline J gene.

This chain is built from TRBV29-1 and TRBJ1-1; the D gene cannot be named for sure. The sequence was obtained from a woman aged 18 to 75 with a cervical HPV16 infection that either progressed to CIN3+ or cleared (not recorded which). Sequencing was performed on blood buffy coat. The CDR3 protein sequence reads: CSARFPEATEAFF. CDR3 DNA, as far as it was read: TGCAGCGCTCGATTCCCAGAGGCCACTGAA.